This TCR beta chain was retrieved from a study of spatial heterogeneity in lung cancer. Background on the study: For the average unique TCR and UMI combination, more than 8.5 occurrences appeared in raw reads. Findings and limits, study-wide: The study found ubiquitous expanded tumor TCRs in blood more at resection than follow-up.

Documented time point: sample taken at primary tumor resection. Unsorted whole RNA of tumor, nontumor lung or frozen PBMC was sequenced. Donors were about 70 untreated early-stage non-small cell lung cancer patients. Only a few counts were recorded for this clonotype. The antigen is not known. Each molecule of TCR cDNA was tagged with one unique molecular identifier. MiXCR, applied by TCRdb to the 5' RACE reads, yields one record per CDR3 protein. The profile shows around 74,000 distinct CDR3 sequences, more than 10% of them singletons. The CDR3 sequence is 12 residues long. V lost 5 bases and J lost 4; bases outside the gene matches: 4. Looked up from germline, CDR1 is GTSNPN and CDR2 is SVGIG (reference sequence).

The sequence derives from a male donor with early-stage non-small cell lung cancer. This specimen was PBMCs, taken at surgery. The chain employs TRBV30 and TRBJ1-1, with TRBD1 matching over 7 bases. The CDR3 protein is CAWESGGTEAFF. The CDR3, as DNA: TGTGCCTGGGAATCAGGGGGCACTGAAGCTTTCTTT.